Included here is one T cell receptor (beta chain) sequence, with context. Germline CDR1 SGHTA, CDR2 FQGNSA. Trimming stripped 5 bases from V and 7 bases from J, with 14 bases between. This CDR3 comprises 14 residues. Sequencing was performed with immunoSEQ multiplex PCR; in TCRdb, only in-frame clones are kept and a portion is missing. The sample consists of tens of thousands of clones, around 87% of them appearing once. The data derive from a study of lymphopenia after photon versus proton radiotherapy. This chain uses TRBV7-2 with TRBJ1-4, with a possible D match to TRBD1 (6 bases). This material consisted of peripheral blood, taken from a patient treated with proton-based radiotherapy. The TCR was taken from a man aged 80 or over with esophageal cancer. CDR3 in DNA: TGTGCCAGCAGCGAAAACAGGGCGGGTGAAAAACTGTTTTTT. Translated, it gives CASSENRAGEKLFF.